The count of the clone carrying this T cell receptor (beta chain) is one. These data originate in a study of blood T cell repertoires in COVID-19. Study-level information: Samples came from the United States, Italy and Spain, spanning acute and convalescent COVID-19. T cells, B-cell-depleted T cells, or PBMCs supplied cDNA or gDNA.

Germline assignment: CDR1 SGHAT and CDR2 FQNNGV. The trim removed 2 bases at V and 5 bases at J, leaving 7 bases unmatched. The CDR3 consists of 16 residues. How the authors handled the data: Estimation of nucleated cell counts relied on the amplification of reference gene primers. This table comes from immunoSEQ multiplex PCR, and its TCRdb copy is limited to in-frame clones, with some not included. For V, J and clone size, that table is used; D and trimming come from the DNA. The sample lists approximately 160,000 clones, over 75% occurring once. Sequencing was done on a sample of peripheral blood. This receptor was taken from a man aged 65-85 years with acute or convalescent COVID-19. The rearrangement joins TRBV11-2 to TRBJ1-1; 11 bases agree with TRBD1. CDR3: CASSLNFRDRGTEAFF. As DNA, the CDR3 is TGTGCCAGCAGCTTAAACTTCCGGGACAGGGGGACTGAAGCTTTCTTT.